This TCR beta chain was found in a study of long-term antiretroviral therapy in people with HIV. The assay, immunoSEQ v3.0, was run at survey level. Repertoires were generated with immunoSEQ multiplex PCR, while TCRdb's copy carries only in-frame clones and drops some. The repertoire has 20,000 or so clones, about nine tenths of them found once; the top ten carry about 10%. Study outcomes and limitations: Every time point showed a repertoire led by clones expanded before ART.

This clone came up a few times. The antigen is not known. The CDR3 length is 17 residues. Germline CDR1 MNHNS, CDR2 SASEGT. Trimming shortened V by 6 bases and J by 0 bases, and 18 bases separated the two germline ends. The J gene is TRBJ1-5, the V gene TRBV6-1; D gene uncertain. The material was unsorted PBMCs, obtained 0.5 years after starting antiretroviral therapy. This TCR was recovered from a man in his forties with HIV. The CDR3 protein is CASRETPSGYSNQPQHF. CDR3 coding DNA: TGTGCCAGCAGAGAAACCCCCTCGGGGTATAGCAATCAGCCCCAGCATTTT.